The text below deals with one T cell receptor beta chain. These data come from a study of OX40 agonist ivuxolimab in advanced cancers. TCRdb keeps only in-frame clones here, not all; method: immunoSEQ multiplex PCR. This table holds around 32,000 clones, roughly 87% found once. Sequenced material: CD4+ or CD8+ T cells sorted from blood, taken in a trial of the OX40 agonist ivuxolimab. This sequence originates from an adult with an advanced solid tumor such as melanoma, head and neck, liver or kidney cancer.

In DNA form, the CDR3 reads TGTGCCAGCAGGCGGGCAGGGAGGACTAGCGGGGGGACTTACGAGCAGTACTTC. Its protein is CASRRAGRTSGGTYEQYF. This chain links TRBV5-4 with TRBJ2-7; 14 nucleotides line up with TRBD2. Germline V gives CDR1 SGHNT, CDR2 YYREEE (reference sequence). The ends lost 5 bases at V and 4 bases at J; junction bases unmatched: 14. The CDR3 extends over 18 amino acids.